The T cell receptor beta chain under discussion was sequenced for a study of T cells in localized non-small cell lung cancer. Notes on the study in general: The greatest T cell clonality was found in uninvolved adjacent lung (higher than in tumor). The appearance of a median about 60 of the top 100 tumor clones was seen in adjacent lung.

Assay: immunoSEQ multiplex PCR; the TCRdb copy retains only in-frame clones and omits some. The profile shows 50,000 to 70,000 clones, about four fifths of them singletons. With 3 bases removed from V and 3 bases from J, the gap between germline ends came to 8 bases. This CDR3 comprises 13 residues. CDR1 is KGHSH, CDR2 LQKENI, per germline. For this clone: Its antigen is undetermined.

V usage is TRBV18 and J usage is TRBJ1-1; D not certain. The sample in question was PBMCs, obtained before any cancer treatment. The clonotype was recovered from a man aged 40 to 75 with stage II lung adenocarcinoma. The DNA of the CDR3 is TGTGCCAGCTCACCGGGTATGGACACTGAAGCTTTCTTT. Amino acids: CASSPGMDTEAFF.